What follows describes a single TCR beta chain. Its target is not known. The germline gives CDR1 MDHEN, CDR2 SYDVKM. This CDR3 is 15 amino acids long. The V and J ends lost 3 bases and 5 bases, in that order; junction bases with no gene match: 10. The sample belongs to a study of shared clonotypes between healthy human individuals. General study results and limits: How much donors shared clonotypes was expected to be affected by sequencing depth.

Profiled with immunoSEQ multiplex PCR; TCRdb holds only in-frame clones, not every one. This table has more than 400,000 clones, approximately 94% appearing once. The sequence was obtained from a woman between 25 and 40 years old in good health. The chain couples TRBV28 to TRBJ2-7; 7 bases align to TRBD1. Sequences were obtained from naive CD4+ T cells sorted from blood. Subset described: CD45RA+ positively selected. The CDR3 loop is CASSFRQGLMHEQYF. CDR3 bases: TGTGCCAGCAGTTTCCGACAGGGCTTAATGCACGAGCAGTACTTC.